This T cell receptor beta chain comes out of a study of identical twins. CDR3 length: 16 amino acids. The J segment lost 5 bases and the V segment lost 8 bases, leaving 13 bases of the junction unmatched. CDR1 and CDR2 from the germline V gene are MNHEY and SVGEGT. TCRdb reanalysed the 5' RACE reads using MiXCR and keeps one entry per CDR3 protein. Altogether hundreds of thousands of distinct CDR3 sequences are present, roughly 20% being singletons, with the ten largest covering about an eighth. These data also featured in a second study, about T cells expressing NK-cell markers.

The chain combines TRBV6-2 or TRBV6-3 with TRBJ2-3; 10 nucleotides match TRBD2. The TCR was taken from a woman aged 18-29 years in good health. What was sequenced was PBMCs. In DNA form, the CDR3 reads TGTGCCAGCGGTTCCATTCTAGCGGGAGCTGGAGATACGCAGTATTTT. Translation gives CASGSILAGAGDTQYF.